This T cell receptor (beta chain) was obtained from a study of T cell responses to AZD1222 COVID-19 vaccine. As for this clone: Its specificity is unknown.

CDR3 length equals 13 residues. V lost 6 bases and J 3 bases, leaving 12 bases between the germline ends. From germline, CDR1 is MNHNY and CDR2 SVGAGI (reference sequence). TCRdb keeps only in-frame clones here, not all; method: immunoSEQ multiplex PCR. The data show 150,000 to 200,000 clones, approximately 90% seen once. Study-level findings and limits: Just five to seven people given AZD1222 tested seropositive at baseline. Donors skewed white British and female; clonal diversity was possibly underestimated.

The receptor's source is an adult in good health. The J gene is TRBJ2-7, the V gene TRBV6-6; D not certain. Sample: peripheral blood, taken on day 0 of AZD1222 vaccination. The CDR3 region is CASSRSEDYEQYF. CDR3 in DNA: TGTGCCAGCAGCCGGAGCGAGGACTACGAGCAGTACTTC.